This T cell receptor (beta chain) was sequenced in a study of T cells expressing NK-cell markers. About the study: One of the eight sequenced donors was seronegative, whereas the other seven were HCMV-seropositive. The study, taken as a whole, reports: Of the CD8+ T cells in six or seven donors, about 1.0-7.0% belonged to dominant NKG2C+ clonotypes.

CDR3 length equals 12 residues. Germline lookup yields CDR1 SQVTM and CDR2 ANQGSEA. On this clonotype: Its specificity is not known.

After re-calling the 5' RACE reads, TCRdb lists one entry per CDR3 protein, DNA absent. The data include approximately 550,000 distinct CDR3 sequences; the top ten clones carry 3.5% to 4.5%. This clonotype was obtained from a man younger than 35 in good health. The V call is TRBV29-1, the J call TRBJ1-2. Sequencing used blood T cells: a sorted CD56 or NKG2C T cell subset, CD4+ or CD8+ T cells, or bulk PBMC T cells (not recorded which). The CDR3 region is CSVEDWPRGYTF.